A selection of T cell receptor beta chains follows, all from one sample in a study of CD8+CD57+ T cells in acquired aplastic anemia. From the reads, TCRdb called clonotypes with MiXCR, one entry per CDR3 protein. The profile shows tens of thousands of distinct CDR3 sequences, 76% of them singletons. What was sequenced was sorted CD4+, CD8+, or CD8+CD57+ T cells (not recorded which) from PBMCs. The receptor set was obtained from a human donor in good health, serving as a control. Each CDR3 is given with its conserved first and last residue. D genes are given only for firm matches. Size values are once, few and many counts, or a class for expanded clones, and some rows have none.

clone_size	d_call	v_call	j_call	cdr3_nt	cdr3_aa
NA	NA	TRBV7-8	TRBJ2-3	TGTGCCAGCAGCTCCCTTAGCGATTCAGATACGCAGTATTTT	CASSSLSDSDTQYF
NA	NA	TRBV14	TRBJ2-3	TGTGCCAGCAGCCACGGGGTACCTAGCACAGATACGCAGTATTTT	CASSHGVPSTDTQYF
few	NA	TRBV24-1	TRBJ2-7	TGTGCCACCAGGTCGGGCTACGAGCAGTACTTC	CATRSGYEQYF
medium-sized	TRBD2	TRBV13	TRBJ2-1	TGTGCCAGCAGCTTAACTAGCGGGGACTACAATGAGCAGTTCTTC	CASSLTSGDYNEQFF
NA	NA	TRBV20-1	TRBJ1-2	TGCAGTGCGGGGGACAATGGCTATGGCTACACCTTC	CSAGDNGYGYTF
NA	NA	TRBV19	TRBJ2-7	TGTGCCAGTAGTACACAGGGATCCTACGAGCAGTACTTC	CASSTQGSYEQYF
NA	NA	TRBV29-1	TRBJ2-5	TGCAGCGTTGAAGTCTCAGTGGGGACCCAGTACTTC	CSVEVSVGTQYF
NA	NA	TRBV7-9	TRBJ1-1	TGTGCCAGCAGCTTTTCCAACCTGGCTTTCTTT	CASSFSNLAFF
many	NA	TRBV5-5	TRBJ2-3	TGTGCCAGCAGCCGGATTAGGGAAACCACAGATACGCAGTATTTT	CASSRIRETTDTQYF
NA	NA	TRBV2	TRBJ1-2	TGTGCCAGCAGTGCACGGGAGGGAGGCTACACCTTC	CASSAREGGYTF
NA	TRBD1	TRBV9	TRBJ1-5	TGTGCCAGCAGCGCCGGACAGGCTAGCAATCAGCCCCAGCATTTT	CASSAGQASNQPQHF
NA	NA	TRBV11-3	TRBJ2-7	TGTGCCAGCAGCTTAGATTCGGGGGGCCTCTACGAGCAGTACTTC	CASSLDSGGLYEQYF
NA	NA	TRBV20-1	TRBJ1-5	TGCAGTGCTAGAGACGGGGCTCAGCCCCAGCATTTT	CSARDGAQPQHF
NA	NA	TRBV29-1	TRBJ2-7	TGCAGCGCGGTAACAGACAGCGACTACGAGCAGTACTTC	CSAVTDSDYEQYF
once	NA	TRBV27	TRBJ2-7	TGTGCCAGCAGTTCATTACAGGTCTCTCCCTACGAGCAGTACTTC	CASSSLQVSPYEQYF
NA	NA	TRBV5-4	TRBJ1-5	TGTGCCAGTATGGTAACAGGGCAGGGTAGCAATCAGCCCCAGCATTTT	CASMVTGQGSNQPQHF
once	TRBD2	TRBV5-4	TRBJ2-7	TGTGCCAGCAGTCCACCCAGCGGGGGTGCCACCTACGAGCAGTACTTC	CASSPPSGGATYEQYF
NA	TRBD2	TRBV25-1	TRBJ2-5	TGTGCCACCCATGCGACTAGCGGGGAAGAGACCCAGTACTTC	CATHATSGEETQYF
NA	NA	TRBV7-3	TRBJ1-5	TGTGCCAGCAGCTTACAAGGCAGTCTGTCATATAGCAATCAGCCCCAGCATTTT	CASSLQGSLSYSNQPQHF
NA	TRBD1	TRBV7-3	TRBJ2-7	TGTGCCAGCAGCTTGACTGGGGACAGTCTCTACGAGCAGTACTTC	CASSLTGDSLYEQYF
NA	TRBD1	TRBV7-2	TRBJ1-1	TGTGCCAGCAGCATAAGGACAGGAGAAGCTTTCTTT	CASSIRTGEAFF
NA	TRBD2	TRBV29-1	TRBJ2-7	TGCAGCGTTGAAGATCTCAGCGGGGGCCGATACGAGCAGTACTTC	CSVEDLSGGRYEQYF
NA	TRBD1	TRBV25-1	TRBJ2-7	TGTGCCAGCAGATTGACAGGGAGTAACTACGAGCAGTACTTC	CASRLTGSNYEQYF
NA	NA	TRBV7-2	TRBJ1-1	TGTGCCAGCAGCTTAGCGGGCGGGGTTGACACTGAAGCTTTCTTT	CASSLAGGVDTEAFF
NA	NA	TRBV2	TRBJ1-2	TGTGCCAGCAGCAAGACAGAGAACTATGGCTACACCTTC	CASSKTENYGYTF
NA	TRBD1	TRBV7-2	TRBJ2-4	TGTGCCAGCAGCTTTGGGGGGGACAGGGTGGACATTCAGTACTTC	CASSFGGDRVDIQYF
NA	NA	TRBV2	TRBJ2-2	TGTGCCAGCAAAGAGCTTATCAACACCGGGGAGCTGTTTTTT	CASKELINTGELFF
NA	TRBD1	TRBV2	TRBJ2-7	TGTGCCAGCAATGGACAGGACACCTACGAGCAGTACTTC	CASNGQDTYEQYF
NA	TRBD1	TRBV5-6	TRBJ2-7	TGTGCCAGCAGCCTGGGATCCCAGGGGGTCGAGCAGTACTTC	CASSLGSQGVEQYF
NA	NA	TRBV24-1	TRBJ2-2	TGTGCCACCAGTGACCGGGACTGGGCTAGCGGGGAGCTGTTTTTT	CATSDRDWASGELFF
once	TRBD1	TRBV9	TRBJ1-2	TGTGCCAGCAGCGGGGACAGGTTGCCTAACTATGGCTACACCTTC	CASSGDRLPNYGYTF
medium-sized	TRBD2	TRBV4-2	TRBJ2-2	TGTGCCAGCAGCCATCTCGGGACTATCAACACCGGGGAGCTGTTTTTT	CASSHLGTINTGELFF
NA	NA	TRBV19	TRBJ2-3	TGTGCCAGTAGTCTGCACTTGGATACGCAGTATTTT	CASSLHLDTQYF
NA	NA	TRBV10-3	TRBJ2-7	TGTGCCATCAGTGAGTCGGGTCTCTACGAGCAGTACTTC	CAISESGLYEQYF
NA	NA	TRBV2	TRBJ1-3	TGTGCCAGCAGCGCGGGGGCATCTGGAAACACCATATATTTT	CASSAGASGNTIYF
few	NA	TRBV11-2	TRBJ2-7	TGTGCCAGCAGCTCCCTTGGGGGGACGAGCTCCTACGAGCAGTACTTC	CASSSLGGTSSYEQYF
NA	TRBD1	TRBV7-2	TRBJ2-7	TGTGCCAGCAGCGAGGACAGGGGGCTCTCCTACGAGCAGTACTTC	CASSEDRGLSYEQYF
NA	NA	TRBV19	TRBJ2-7	TGTGCCAGTAGTCCTGACTCCGGCAACTACGAGCAGTACTTC	CASSPDSGNYEQYF
NA	NA	TRBV29-1	TRBJ1-4	TGCAGCGCTATGACGGGGGATGCTAATGAAAAACTGTTTTTT	CSAMTGDANEKLFF
NA	NA	TRBV19	TRBJ1-5	TGTGCCATCCGACCCTCTGCAGGGAGCAATCAGCCCCAGCATTTT	CAIRPSAGSNQPQHF
NA	NA	TRBV10-3	TRBJ2-7	TGTGCCATCAGTGTGACAGGACCTACCTACGAGCAGTACTTC	CAISVTGPTYEQYF
once	NA	TRBV29-1	TRBJ1-2	TGCAGCGTGGGCCGAGCTCCCTATGGCTACACCTTC	CSVGRAPYGYTF
NA	NA	TRBV10-2	TRBJ1-5	TGCGCCAGCAGTACAGGGAGGGGACAGCCCCAGCATTTT	CASSTGRGQPQHF
NA	NA	TRBV10-3	TRBJ1-2	TGTGCCATCAGCGAGGACGGATATGGCTACACCTTC	CAISEDGYGYTF
NA	NA	TRBV6-5	TRBJ2-2	TGTGCCAGCAGTTACTGGAACACCGGGGAGCTGTTTTTT	CASSYWNTGELFF
NA	NA	TRBV10-3	TRBJ1-2	TGTGCCATCAGTGGCCCCGACAACTATGGCTACACCTTC	CAISGPDNYGYTF
NA	TRBD2	TRBV25-1	TRBJ2-7	TGTGCCAGCAGCTTAGCGGGGCTAGCGAGGGCCTCCGAGCAGTACTTC	CASSLAGLARASEQYF
once	NA	TRBV2	TRBJ2-5	TGTGCCAACCGGGAAGTCGGAGAGACCCAGTACTTC	CANREVGETQYF
NA	NA	TRBV11-1	TRBJ2-7	TGTGCCAGCAGCCCCCCCTCCTACGAGCAGTACTTC	CASSPPSYEQYF
medium-sized	TRBD1	TRBV6-5	TRBJ2-7	TGTGCCAGCAGTTACTACTCCCCGGGACAGGGTTTCAACGAGCAGTACTTC	CASSYYSPGQGFNEQYF
NA	NA	TRBV6-1	TRBJ1-2	TGTGCCAGCAGCTCGGCGACAGGCTTAGGGGGCTATGGCTACACCTTC	CASSSATGLGGYGYTF
NA	TRBD1	TRBV7-9	TRBJ1-2	TGTGCCAGCATCCCCGGTGGGCAGGGGGCCGATGGCTACACCTTC	CASIPGGQGADGYTF
NA	NA	TRBV7-9	TRBJ1-4	TGTGCCAGCAGCTTACGCGGGGATGAAAAACTGTTTTTT	CASSLRGDEKLFF